A selection of T cell receptor beta chains follows, all from one sample in a study of radiotherapy plus CTLA-4 blockade in lung cancer. Data came from immunoSEQ multiplex PCR; TCRdb stores just in-frame clones and leaves some out. The repertoire includes about 98,000 clones, 75% to 90% of them detected once, and around 3.6% sits in the top ten. The sequencing here drew on peripheral blood, taken from a patient treated with radiotherapy plus ipilimumab. These receptors originate from a human donor with non-small cell lung cancer who had a partial response to radiotherapy plus ipilimumab. Both conserved end residues are part of each CDR3. A D gene is named only where the DNA matches it firmly. Clone size is stated in some rows and not others, as once, few, many or a class when expanded.

CDR3 protein	CDR3 DNA	clone size	V gene	CDR3 length	D gene	J gene
CASSMGPSATNEKLFF	TGTGCCAGTAGTATGGGGCCGTCAGCAACTAATGAAAAACTGTTTTTT	few	TRBV19	16	-	TRBJ1-4
CASSELGRGRLNEQFF	TGTGCCAGCAGTGAGTTGGGGCGGGGGAGACTCAATGAGCAGTTCTTC	-	TRBV2	16	TRBD2	TRBJ2-1
CASSLDFSGRYNEQFF	TGTGCCAGCAGCTTAGATTTTAGCGGGAGATACAATGAGCAGTTCTTC	once	TRBV7-2	16	TRBD2	TRBJ2-1
CASLEKSPYEQYF	TGTGCCAGCCTTGAAAAGAGTCCCTACGAGCAGTACTTC	-	TRBV28	13	-	TRBJ2-7
CARWTAETQYF	TGTGCCAGGTGGACAGCAGAGACCCAGTACTTC	-	TRBV6-1	11	-	TRBJ2-5
CASSPGLSGTGNGELFF	TGTGCCAGCTCTCCTGGACTTTCCGGGACAGGGAACGGGGAGCTGTTTTTT	-	TRBV18	17	TRBD1	TRBJ2-2
CASSPQPGLAGDTQYF	TGTGCCAGCAGCCCGCAACCGGGACTAGCGGGAGATACGCAGTATTTT	-	TRBV5-4	16	TRBD2	TRBJ2-3
CASSLREGEQYF	TGTGCCAGCAGCCTTCGGGAGGGCGAGCAGTACTTC	-	TRBV7-2	12	TRBD2	TRBJ2-7
CASSFGTSTDTQYF	TGTGCCAGCAGCTTTGGGACTAGCACAGATACGCAGTATTTT	-	TRBV7-9	14	-	TRBJ2-3
CASSQVSAGGTEKLFF	TGTGCCAGCAGCCAAGTTTCGGCAGGGGGGACTGAAAAACTGTTTTTT	-	TRBV4-2	16	TRBD1	TRBJ1-4
CASSLDRGGNTEAFF	TGCGCCAGCAGCTTGGACAGGGGAGGGAACACTGAAGCTTTCTTT	-	TRBV5-1	15	TRBD1	TRBJ1-1
CASSLSPRQSTGELFF	TGTGCCAGCAGTTTATCCCCTAGGCAGTCCACCGGGGAGCTGTTTTTT	-	TRBV11-2	16	-	TRBJ2-2
CASSPWTDSGNTIYF	TGTGCCAGCTCACCTTGGACAGACTCTGGAAACACCATATATTTT	-	TRBV18	15	-	TRBJ1-3
CASSVPGLVSNEQFF	TGTGCCAGCAGCGTACCGGGACTAGTTAGCAATGAGCAGTTCTTC	-	TRBV7-9	15	TRBD2	TRBJ2-1
CASSLSYRGTNEKLFF	TGTGCCAGCAGTTTATCCTACAGGGGGACTAATGAAAAACTGTTTTTT	-	TRBV28	16	TRBD1	TRBJ1-4
CASSPPGSRGSETQYF	TGTGCCAGCAGCCCTCCGGGATCCAGGGGGTCAGAGACCCAGTACTTC	-	TRBV11-1	16	TRBD1	TRBJ2-5
CASSSPSGRGQNYGYTF	TGTGCCAGCAGCTCCCCGTCGGGCAGGGGGCAAAACTATGGCTACACCTTC	-	TRBV11-2	17	TRBD1	TRBJ1-2
CASFPGGGRTQYF	TGTGCCAGCTTCCCCGGCGGGGGGCGGACGCAGTATTTT	-	TRBV27	13	TRBD2	TRBJ2-3
CASSPAGGFGANVLTF	TGTGCCAGCAGCCCGGCAGGGGGCTTTGGGGCCAACGTCCTGACTTTC	-	TRBV5-6	16	TRBD1	TRBJ2-6
CAWALGTQYF	TGTGCCTGGGCACTCGGTACGCAGTATTTT	-	TRBV30	10	-	TRBJ2-3
CASSAPREGNTEAFF	TGTGCCAGCAGTGCGCCCAGGGAGGGGAACACTGAAGCTTTCTTT	-	TRBV28	15	-	TRBJ1-1
CASSQGSGSLETQYF	TGCGCCAGCAGCCAAGGAAGCGGGAGCCTGGAGACCCAGTACTTC	-	TRBV4-1	15	TRBD2	TRBJ2-5
CASSWGQGAGVSYEQYF	TGTGCCAGCAGTTGGGGACAGGGGGCGGGAGTGTCCTACGAGCAGTACTTC	-	TRBV27	17	TRBD1	TRBJ2-7
CASTGTSGFLYNEQFF	TGCGCCAGCACCGGGACTAGCGGCTTTCTCTACAATGAGCAGTTCTTC	-	TRBV5-1	16	TRBD2	TRBJ2-1
CASSLVAQGDGQPQHF	TGTGCCAGCAGTTTGGTAGCTCAGGGTGACGGTCAGCCCCAGCATTTT	-	TRBV28	16	-	TRBJ1-5
CASSFPFTGEQFF	TGTGCCAGCAGTTTCCCCTTTACGGGTGAGCAGTTCTTC	-	TRBV27	13	-	TRBJ2-1
CASSYGPVNTEAFF	TGTGCCAGCAGTTACGGGCCGGTGAACACTGAAGCTTTCTTT	-	TRBV6-5	14	-	TRBJ1-1
CASSLGDYSTDTQYF	TGCGCCAGCAGCTTGGGGGACTACAGCACAGATACGCAGTATTTT	once	TRBV5-1	15	TRBD2	TRBJ2-3
CASSSTGGLGQPQHF	TGTGCCAGCAGCTCCACAGGGGGCTTAGGTCAGCCCCAGCATTTT	-	TRBV7-2	15	TRBD1	TRBJ1-5
CASSISRLADEETQYF	TGTGCCAGTAGTATATCTCGACTAGCGGATGAGGAGACCCAGTACTTC	-	TRBV19	16	TRBD2	TRBJ2-5
CTSRDRGPQETQYF	TGTACCAGCAGGGACAGGGGGCCTCAAGAGACCCAGTACTTC	-	TRBV2	14	TRBD1	TRBJ2-5
CASSGPGQGSREQFF	TGCGCCAGCAGCGGACCGGGACAGGGTTCAAGGGAGCAGTTCTTC	-	TRBV5-1	15	TRBD1	TRBJ2-1
CASRGTGSGNTIYF	TGTGCCAGTAGGGGCACCGGCTCTGGAAACACCATATATTTT	-	TRBV19	14	-	TRBJ1-3
CASSSPGQGPGGGYTF	TGTGCCAGCAGTTCCCCGGGACAGGGGCCGGGTGGGGGCTACACCTTC	-	TRBV28	16	TRBD1	TRBJ1-2
CASSTPRFSGNEKLFF	TGTGCCAGTAGTACCCCAAGGTTCTCCGGGAATGAAAAACTGTTTTTT	-	TRBV19	16	-	TRBJ1-4
CASRGTGNQPQHF	TGTGCCAGCAGAGGAACAGGGAATCAGCCCCAGCATTTT	once	TRBV6-1	13	-	TRBJ1-5
CASSELRQVNNEQFF	TGTGCCAGCAGTGAACTAAGACAGGTTAACAATGAGCAGTTCTTC	-	TRBV2	15	-	TRBJ2-1
CAISERTSGNYEQYF	TGTGCCATCAGTGAGCGTACTAGCGGGAACTACGAGCAGTACTTC	-	TRBV10-3	15	TRBD2	TRBJ2-7
CASSRPEETQYF	TGTGCCAGCAGCCGCCCGGAAGAGACCCAGTACTTC	many	TRBV7-9	12	-	TRBJ2-5
CASVGRVWTGELFF	TGTGCCAGCGTCGGCAGGGTATGGACCGGGGAGCTGTTTTTT	-	TRBV6-1	14	-	TRBJ2-2
CASSSLSGSTDTQYF	TGTGCCAGCAGCTCCCTTAGCGGGAGCACAGATACGCAGTATTTT	-	TRBV5-6	15	TRBD2	TRBJ2-3
CASSPGTSGRRNEQFF	TGTGCCAGTAGTCCCGGGACTAGCGGGAGGAGAAATGAGCAGTTCTTC	-	TRBV19	16	TRBD2	TRBJ2-1
CASNRRAGNTIYF	TGTGCCTCCAATCGCAGGGCAGGAAACACCATATATTTT	-	TRBV30	13	-	TRBJ1-3
CASSFSGNADTQYF	TGTGCCAGCAGCTTTTCAGGGAACGCAGATACGCAGTATTTT	-	TRBV11-2	14	-	TRBJ2-3
CASSQDRTTEAFF	TGTGCCAGCAGCCAAGATAGAACCACTGAAGCTTTCTTT	few	TRBV5-8	13	-	TRBJ1-1
CASRTDRAADTQYF	TGTGCCAGCAGGACGGACAGGGCCGCAGATACGCAGTATTTT	-	TRBV7-9	14	TRBD1	TRBJ2-3